This T cell receptor (beta chain) was documented in a study of monozygotic twins with inflammatory bowel disease. Germline-derived CDR1 and CDR2 are MNHEY and SMNVEV (reference sequence). The CDR3 runs to 15 residues. In the case of this clonotype: Its antigen remains unidentified.

Notes on the study in general: Whereas healthy co-twins had higher TCRbeta diversity (inverse Simpson), IBD patients had lower diversity. With others, IBD patients shared fewer clonotypes than healthy twins did, especially with disease activity.

TCRdb re-called the 5' RACE reads, yielding one record per CDR3 amino acid sequence without DNA. Here the sample table reports under 200,000 distinct CDR3 sequences. The receptor was derived from a human donor with ulcerative colitis or Crohn's disease, or a healthy co-twin of an affected twin (not recorded which). The chain carries TRBV27 and TRBJ1-4. The sequenced sample consisted of blood. CDR3 sequence: CASSSLIATNEKLFF.